This T cell receptor (beta chain) was captured by sequencing in a study of shared clonotypes between healthy human individuals. The CDR3 is 13 residues long. Germline loops: CDR1 GTSNPN, CDR2 SVGIG (reference sequence). The ends were cut back, 2 bases at V and 10 bases at J, with 16 bases in the middle. The data were produced by immunoSEQ multiplex PCR, yet TCRdb's version contains in-frame clones alone and is incomplete. The data contain 2 million to 2.5 million clones, roughly 95% of them singletons. Overall study findings and caveats: Non-shared clonotypes showed lower generation probabilities than clonotypes common to all four donors.

About this clone itself: As yet, its antigen is unknown.

The rearrangement joins TRBV30 to TRBJ2-3, with D unclear. Material for sequencing was naive CD4+ T cells sorted from blood. Subset indicated: CD45RA+ positively selected. This sequence originates from a man between 18 and 35 years old in good health. The CDR3 region is CAWSITNLDAQYF. The CDR3 DNA reads TGTGCCTGGAGTATAACGAACCTTGATGCGCAGTATTTT.